A selection of T cell receptor beta chains follows, all from one sample in a study of vaccination effects on CD4 cells after COVID-19. TCRdb's copy holds only in-frame clones and misses some; the assay was immunoSEQ multiplex PCR. In the table there are about 24,000 clones, 65% to 80% of which are singletons. Their antigen targets remain unknown. The starting material was CD4+ T cells from PBMCs cultured with HCoV-NL63 spike peptides, obtained before COVID-19 vaccination. The receptors come from a human donor who received a COVID-19 vaccine. Both conserved end residues are part of each CDR3. The D gene is left open where the match is weak. Not all rows give a size; the values are once, few, many and, for expanded clones, a class.

D gene	J gene	V gene	clone size	CDR3 protein	CDR3 DNA
-	TRBJ1-1	TRBV6-4	-	CASRGNTEAFF	TGTGCCAGCAGGGGGAACACTGAAGCTTTCTTT
-	TRBJ2-3	TRBV11-2	-	CASRSVGDLVGATQYF	TGTGCCAGCAGATCCGTGGGGGACCTGGTCGGTGCCACGCAGTATTTT
-	TRBJ1-5	TRBV5-1	-	CASSLGFAGQPQHF	TGCGCCAGCAGCTTGGGGTTTGCTGGTCAGCCCCAGCATTTT
-	TRBJ1-1	TRBV7-9	-	CASSLEIAGGDSAFF	TGTGCCAGCAGCTTAGAAATCGCCGGGGGCGATTCAGCTTTCTTT
TRBD1	TRBJ1-4	TRBV18	-	CASSPLGQGNEKLFF	TGTGCCAGCTCACCATTGGGACAGGGGAATGAAAAACTGTTTTTT
-	TRBJ1-2	TRBV7-8	-	CASSYLTGYPHGYTF	TGTGCCAGCAGCTACCTTACAGGGTACCCTCATGGCTACACCTTC
-	TRBJ1-1	TRBV7-2	-	CASSSWANTEAFF	TGTGCCAGCAGCTCGTGGGCTAACACTGAAGCTTTCTTT
-	TRBJ1-2	TRBV5-1	-	CASSLGTGEYYGYTF	TGCGCCAGCAGCTTGGGCACGGGGGAGTATTATGGCTACACCTTC
TRBD2	TRBJ2-3	TRBV7-9	-	CASSLGLAGIDTQYF	TGTGCCAGCAGCTTAGGGCTAGCGGGCATAGATACGCAGTATTTT
-	TRBJ1-1	TRBV7-9	few	CASSSSQGRTEAFF	TGTGCCAGCAGCTCCAGCCAGGGGAGGACTGAAGCTTTCTTT